The 25 T cell receptor beta chains below all came from one sample that was sequenced in a study of T-cell memory formation after mild COVID-19. TCRdb processed the 5' RACE reads anew with MiXCR; each CDR3 protein has one entry. Of over 500,000 distinct CDR3 sequences in the sample, around a sixth were seen once. Sequencing was carried out using PBMCs or a T cell subset sorted from them (not recorded which). The receptors derive from an adult woman who had mild COVID-19 (a few samples of this study predate the infection). Cell type and time point are not known.

Only one count was recorded for this clonotype. The J gene is TRBJ1-2, the V gene TRBV5-4; 8 positions match TRBD1. The CDR3 consists of 17 residues. Germline V gives CDR1 SGHNT, CDR2 YYREEE (reference sequence). The V gene end was trimmed by 3 bases and the J gene end by 0 bases; junction bases not matched to a gene: 10. Here the CDR3 DNA reads TGTGCCAGCAGCTCCGGGACAGGTCCTTATACTAACTATGGCTACACCTTC. It translates to CASSSGTGPYTNYGYTF.

The rearrangement links TRBV25-1 to TRBJ2-1; weak D call: TRBD1 (5 bases). The germline CDR1 and CDR2 sequences are MGHDK and SYGVNS. The CDR3 length is 11 residues. V dropped 2 bases and J dropped 9 bases, with 5 bases sitting between them. The CDR3 sequence is CASSEDSEQFF. The CDR3 coding sequence is TGTGCCAGCAGTGAAGACAGTGAGCAGTTCTTC.

This clonotype was detected only once. The chain is built from TRBV12-3 or TRBV12-4 and TRBJ1-3; D may be TRBD1 (6 bases). With 5 bases removed from V and 8 bases from J, the gap between germline ends came to 13 bases. The CDR3 totals 13 residues. The CDR3 nucleotides are TGTGCCAGCAGTCTGGGACACTGGGACACCATATATTTT. Amino acids: CASSLGHWDTIYF.

The sample holds a few counts of this clonotype. The rearrangement links TRBV12-5 to TRBJ2-3; D unresolved. V was trimmed by 4 bases and J by 4 bases, leaving 9 bases between them. CDR1 is LGHNT, CDR2 FRNRAP, per germline. This CDR3 comprises 13 residues. The CDR3 spells CASGSDLPDTQYF. Here the CDR3 DNA reads TGTGCTAGTGGTTCTGACCTGCCAGATACGCAGTATTTT.

This clonotype was observed a handful of times. This chain uses TRBV7-2 with TRBJ2-1; perhaps TRBD1 as D (7 bases). From germline, CDR1 is SGHTA and CDR2 FQGNSA. The germline V and J ends were trimmed by 0 bases and 6 bases, with 21 bases remaining between them. This CDR3 is built from 18 residues. The CDR3, as DNA: TGTGCCAGCAGCTTAGCGCTCAGGGGGGCTGGCGCTTTCAATGAGCAGTTCTTC. Encoded protein: CASSLALRGAGAFNEQFF.

This chain uses TRBV7-8 with TRBJ2-7; no clear D gene. CDR1 and CDR2 (germline): SGHVS, FQNEAQ. This CDR3 is built from 14 residues. Trimming removed 2 bases at V and 0 bases at J, with 8 bases between. The CDR3 loop reads CASSLMRTSYEQYF. CDR3 DNA sequence: TGTGCCAGCAGCTTAATGCGGACCTCCTACGAGCAGTACTTC.

The chain is built from TRBV2 and TRBJ2-6; TRBD1 might be the D (5 bases). Germline assignment: CDR1 SNHLY and CDR2 FYNNEI. The CDR3 has 15 residues. Trimming shortened V by 3 bases and J by 4 bases, and 10 bases separated the two germline ends. CDR3 nucleotides: TGTGCCAGCAGTGACAGGGCTTCCGGGGCCAACGTCCTGACTTTC. It yields the protein CASSDRASGANVLTF.

The genes are TRBV4-3 and TRBJ1-3; no firm D call. Germline assignment: CDR1 LGHNA and CDR2 YSLEER. Trimming removed 0 bases at V and 0 bases at J, with 18 bases between. The CDR3 loop spans 19 amino acids. CDR3 sequence: CASSQDHPRRTSSGNTIYF. The CDR3 bases are TGCGCCAGCAGCCAAGATCACCCGCGCAGGACGAGCTCTGGAAACACCATATATTTT.

This clonotype was detected ten times or more. CDR3 nucleotide sequence: TGTGCCAGCAGCTTGGATCCTAGCGGAACCTACGAGCAGTACTTC. Translated: CASSLDPSGTYEQYF. The rearrangement links TRBV7-9 to TRBJ2-7, with 7 bases fitting TRBD2. The CDR3 covers 15 residues. The germline CDR1 and CDR2 sequences are SEHNR and FQNEAQ (reference sequence). Unmatched junction bases numbered 7, after V lost 3 bases and J lost 2 bases.

The rearrangement links TRBV7-9 to TRBJ1-3; TRBD1 might be the D (5 bases). Germline CDR1 reads SEHNR; CDR2 reads FQNEAQ (reference sequence). V was clipped by 5 bases and J by 0 bases, with 14 bases between them. The CDR3 extends over 16 amino acids. The CDR3 DNA is TGTGCCAGCAGCCTTTTCCGGGGACTCTCTGGAAACACCATATATTTT. Its protein product is CASSLFRGLSGNTIYF.

This clonotype was counted only a few times. The CDR3, as DNA: TGTGCCAGCAGTGCCGGAAGGATGGGGCTAGCCAAAAACATTCAGTACTTC. Its translation is CASSAGRMGLAKNIQYF. The chain recombines TRBV2 with TRBJ2-4; a weak D match, TRBD1 (5 bases). Trimming removed 4 bases from V and 0 bases from J, with 16 bases in between. The germline V gene encodes CDR1 SNHLY and CDR2 FYNNEI. The CDR3 contains 17 residues.

The V gene is TRBV20-1, the J gene TRBJ2-7, with 9 bases aligning to TRBD2. The CDR3 runs to 13 residues. Looked up from germline, CDR1 is DFQATT and CDR2 is SNEGSKA (reference sequence). V dropped 2 bases and J dropped 2; count of bases not matched to a gene: 1. The CDR3 spells CSARLAGTYEQYF. The CDR3 bases are TGCAGTGCTAGACTAGCGGGGACCTACGAGCAGTACTTC.

The rearrangement links TRBV12-3 or TRBV12-4 to TRBJ2-1; 7 bases are a match to TRBD1. V lost 1 base to trimming and J lost 7 bases; unmatched junction nucleotides: 10. The CDR3 covers 16 residues. CDR3 residues: CASSLGAGGIINEQFF. Here the CDR3 DNA reads TGTGCCAGCAGTTTAGGTGCAGGGGGTATTATTAATGAGCAGTTCTTC.

V and J are TRBV4-3 and TRBJ2-2; no definite D call. CDR1 and CDR2 (germline): LGHNA, YSLEER. The CDR3 consists of 15 residues. V was trimmed by 3 bases and J by 6 bases, leaving 14 bases between them. This chain's CDR3 is CASSQALLWSGELFF. For the CDR3, the DNA is TGCGCCAGCAGCCAGGCTCTCTTATGGTCCGGGGAGCTGTTTTTT.

This clonotype was counted a few times. The gene calls are TRBV12-3 or TRBV12-4 and TRBJ2-3, with 9 bases that match TRBD1. V dropped 5 bases and J dropped 4; count of bases not matched to a gene: 4. The length of the CDR3 is 14 residues. The CDR3 sequence is CASSPDRGPDTQYF. CDR3 in DNA: TGTGCCAGCAGTCCGGACAGGGGCCCAGATACGCAGTATTTT.

This chain uses TRBV7-2 with TRBJ1-2; D is undetermined. The CDR3 is 13 residues long. Germline-derived CDR1 and CDR2 are SGHTA and FQGNSA. Trimming removed 2 bases at V and 2 bases at J, with 6 bases between. CDR3 nucleotide sequence: TGTGCCAGCAGCTTAATGGAGAACTATGGCTACACCTTC. Its translation: CASSLMENYGYTF.

This clonotype has a count of ten or more. This chain links TRBV5-1 with TRBJ1-2, with 7 bases identical to TRBD1. Germline loops: CDR1 SGHRS, CDR2 YFSETQ. The ends lost 4 bases at V and 3 bases at J; junction bases unmatched: 3. The CDR3 spans 13 residues. CDR3 sequence: CASSVGTDYGYTF. The CDR3 DNA reads as TGCGCCAGCAGCGTAGGGACAGACTATGGCTACACCTTC.

The chain links TRBV12-3 or TRBV12-4 to TRBJ1-1, with D unresolved. V lost 6 bases, J lost 1 base, and 15 bases lay in between. CDR3 length: 15 residues. CDR3 bases: TGTGCCAGCAGCCTCCTCCAGGACCCGAACACTGAAGCTTTCTTT. Protein: CASSLLQDPNTEAFF.

This clonotype was counted only a few times. The chain joins TRBV7-9 to TRBJ2-5; the D gene is possibly TRBD1 (6 bases). There are 15 residues in the CDR3. The V end lost 6 bases, the J end lost 2 bases, and 16 bases lay between the germline ends. Germline V gene lookup returns CDR1 SEHNR and CDR2 FQNEAQ (reference sequence). Here the CDR3 DNA reads TGTGCCAGCAGTTTTGAACAGGGCTCACAAGAGACCCAGTACTTC. Its translation: CASSFEQGSQETQYF.

This CDR3 is CASSPSPGLAAYEQFF. The CDR3 nucleotides read TGCGCCAGCAGCCCATCACCGGGACTAGCGGCGTATGAGCAGTTCTTC. The chain has TRBV5-1 and TRBJ2-1; TRBD2 aligns across 11 bases. V lost 4 bases, J lost 8 bases, and 11 bases stayed unmatched. Germline CDR1 reads SGHRS; CDR2 reads YFSETQ. CDR3 size: 16 residues.

This clonotype was counted only a few times. The rearrangement uses TRBV12-5 and TRBJ2-3, with TRBD2 matching 9 bases. With V trimmed by 8 bases and J by 6 bases, 12 bases remained unmatched. The V gene's germline CDR1 is LGHNT and CDR2 FRNRAP. The CDR3 is 15 residues long. The CDR3 loop is CASQAGGRDEDTQYF. CDR3 DNA sequence: TGTGCTAGTCAGGCAGGCGGGAGGGATGAGGATACGCAGTATTTT.

The chain links TRBV19 to TRBJ1-1; 10 bases are a match to TRBD1. The CDR3 contains 16 residues. CDR1 is LNHDA and CDR2 is SQIVND in the germline V gene (reference sequence). J was trimmed by 1 base and V by 5 bases; bases with no gene match: 7. CDR3 in amino acids: CASSPGQGPSNTEAFF. The CDR3 bases are TGTGCCAGTAGTCCGGGACAGGGGCCTTCGAACACTGAAGCTTTCTTT.

The rearrangement links TRBV11-3 to TRBJ2-5, with D perhaps given as TRBD1 or TRBD2 (6 bases each). There are 15 residues in the CDR3. The V end was cut by 5 bases, the J end by 9 bases, with 22 bases between. From germline, CDR1 is SGHNT and CDR2 YENEEA. The CDR3 DNA follows: TGTGCCAGCAGCCCCGCCGGGACACCGGGGGCGGCCCAGTACTTC. Protein product: CASSPAGTPGAAQYF.

The chain joins TRBV5-1 to TRBJ2-5, with D uncertain. CDR3 length: 15 amino acids. The germline V gene encodes CDR1 SGHRS and CDR2 YFSETQ. With 3 bases removed from V and 5 bases from J, the gap between germline ends came to 17 bases. The CDR3 loop reads CASSSSTLLSETQYF. CDR3 in DNA: TGCGCCAGCAGCTCCAGCACCCTCCTTTCGGAGACCCAGTACTTC. The variable domain in full, completed from reference TRBV5-1 and TRBJ2-5, reads KAGVTQTPRYLIKTRGQQVTLSCSPISGHRSVSWYQQTPGQGLQFLFEYFSETQRNKGNFPGRFSGRQFSNSRSEMNVSTLELGDSALYLCASSSSTLLSETQYFGPGTRLLVL.

This clonotype was seen a handful of times. The CDR3 nucleotides are TGTGCCAGCAGCCCTGGGCGCGCGGGGGGCCCCTACGAGCAGTACTTC. It is translated as CASSPGRAGGPYEQYF. The chain employs TRBV3-1 and TRBJ2-7; TRBD2 aligns across 8 bases. CDR1 and CDR2 (germline): LGHDT, YNNKEL (reference sequence). Trimming cost V 4 bases and J 2 bases; bases outside gene matches: 10. The CDR3 length is 16 residues.